Listed here are 26 T cell receptor beta chains from one sample, sequenced in a study of blood T cells in healthy people across ages. With a J-beta primer mix and a sample-barcoded 5' primer, a second PCR ran about 6 to 11 cycles. TCRdb called the 5' RACE reads again in MiXCR, with one record for every CDR3 protein. The sample has hundreds of thousands of distinct CDR3 sequences, 24% seen once. The sample also formed part of further work on T cells of mothers and their children.

Source material: blood. Receptor source: a boy under 18 in good health.

V and J are TRBV6-5 and TRBJ2-4; 8 nucleotides agree with TRBD1. The CDR3 is made up of 15 amino acids. The germline CDR1 and CDR2 sequences are MNHEY and SVGAGI. The V segment lost 5 bases and the J segment 2 bases; nucleotides outside the gene matches: 5. CDR3: CASSDTGGPKNIQYF. In DNA form, the CDR3 reads TGTGCCAGCAGTGATACAGGGGGACCCAAAAACATTCAGTACTTC.

This chain links TRBV6-2 or TRBV6-3 with TRBJ2-5; 10 nucleotides match TRBD1. The CDR3 runs 16 residues. V was pared by 6 bases and J by 5 bases, with 12 bases of the junction left unmatched. CDR1 MNHEY and CDR2 SVGEGT come from the germline V gene. CDR3 amino acids: CASSFGLGQGMETQYF. DNA of the CDR3: TGTGCCAGCAGCTTTGGACTGGGACAGGGGATGGAGACCCAGTACTTC.

The V gene is TRBV7-9, the J gene TRBJ2-2; TRBD2 aligns across 8 bases. CDR1 is SEHNR, CDR2 FQNEAQ, per germline (reference sequence). V trimming: 2 bases; J trimming: 0 bases; junction bases outside the gene matches: 2. CDR3 size: 16 residues. For the CDR3, the DNA is TGTGCCAGCAGCTTACAGCGGGGGACGAACACCGGGGAGCTGTTTTTT. Its protein product is CASSLQRGTNTGELFF.

This clonotype appeared many times. This chain joins TRBV5-1 and TRBJ2-7; possible D gene TRBD1, 5 bases. V was clipped by 4 bases and J by 0 bases, with 11 bases between them. CDR1 and CDR2 (germline): SGHRS, YFSETQ. The CDR3 spans 14 residues. The CDR3 DNA sequence: TGCGCCAGCAGCCTGTGGGGCACCTCCTACGAGCAGTACTTC. Translation gives CASSLWGTSYEQYF.

This clonotype was counted a few times. This chain connects TRBV7-9 to TRBJ2-7; 7 nucleotides align to TRBD1. This CDR3 comprises 15 residues. Trimming cost V 1 base and J 2 bases; bases outside gene matches: 5. Germline values: CDR1 SEHNR, CDR2 FQNEAQ (reference sequence). The CDR3 loop is CASSLVTGNTYEQYF. In DNA form, the CDR3 reads TGTGCCAGCAGCTTAGTGACAGGGAATACCTACGAGCAGTACTTC.

The chain recombines TRBV2 with TRBJ2-5, with a tentative D call TRBD2 (5 bases). The end of the DNA fits TRBJ2-1 better, so the J call may be wrong. The CDR3 is made up of 16 amino acids. Germline V gene data show CDR1 as SNHLY and CDR2 as FYNNEI. The CDR3 protein is CASSKGPTRENNEQFF. As DNA, the CDR3 is TGTGCCAGCAGCAAAGGACCCACGAGGGAAAACAATGAGCAGTTCTTC.

The CDR3 sequence: CASSYSGEGNNEQFF. Written as DNA, the CDR3 is TGCGCCAGCAGCTATAGCGGGGAGGGGAACAATGAGCAGTTCTTC. This chain connects TRBV5-1 to TRBJ2-1; TRBD2 matches 8 bases. Germline CDR1 reads SGHRS; CDR2 reads YFSETQ. The CDR3 length is 15 residues. The V and J ends lost 3 bases and 5 bases, in that order; junction bases with no gene match: 7.

There are a few counts of this clonotype. This sequence joins TRBV4-1 and TRBJ2-3, with D possibly matching TRBD2 (6 bases). The CDR3 is 15 amino acids. V lost 4 bases to trimming and J lost 0 bases, with 11 bases between them. Germline CDR1 and CDR2: MGHRA and YSYEKL. The CDR3 here is CASSPLGTSTDTQYF. The CDR3 coding sequence is TGCGCCAGCAGCCCCTTGGGGACTAGCACAGATACGCAGTATTTT.

This clonotype was found a few times. V gene TRBV4-3 combines with J gene TRBJ2-6; D not certain. The V end lost 6 bases, the J end lost 4 bases, and 13 bases lay between the germline ends. CDR3 size: 15 residues. CDR1 LGHNA and CDR2 YSLEER come from the germline V gene. CDR3 residues: CASSALEPGANVLTF. The CDR3 region has the DNA TGCGCCAGCAGTGCTCTAGAACCCGGGGCCAACGTCCTGACTTTC.

The chain couples TRBV24-1 to TRBJ2-5, with a weak D call TRBD1 (6 bases). Germline CDR1 and CDR2: KGHDR and SFDVKD. This CDR3 is built from 15 residues. Trimming took off 4 bases at V and 5 bases at J, with 16 bases between the two ends. CDR3 sequence reads: CATSEGAVIKETQYF. In DNA form, the CDR3 reads TGTGCCACCAGTGAGGGGGCGGTTATAAAGGAGACCCAGTACTTC.

This clonotype was seen more than once but under ten times. The chain joins TRBV5-1 to TRBJ2-5; tentatively, D is TRBD2 (5 bases). The J call is uncertain, as TRBJ2-1 better fits the DNA end. CDR1 and CDR2 from the germline V gene are SGHRS and YFSETQ. There are 12 residues in the CDR3. The CDR3 DNA reads TGCGCCAGCAGCTTGGCCGCTAGCCAGCAGTTCTTC. This encodes CASSLAASQQFF.

This chain connects TRBV28 to TRBJ2-7; D remains unclear. Germline assignment: CDR1 MDHEN and CDR2 SYDVKM. The ends were cut back, 2 bases at V and 2 bases at J, with 13 bases in the middle. The CDR3 is 15 amino acids. The CDR3 nucleotides read TGTGCCAGCAGTTTACTCCTTGGCGGTACCTACGAGCAGTACTTC. It specifies CASSLLLGGTYEQYF.

This chain connects TRBV30 to TRBJ2-6; 9 bases agree with TRBD1. The V gene end was trimmed by 4 bases and the J gene end by 4 bases; junction bases not matched to a gene: 8. The CDR3 consists of 16 residues. The germline CDR1 and CDR2 sequences are GTSNPN and SVGIG (reference sequence). Written as DNA, the CDR3 is TGTGCCTGGACAATGACAGGGGGTGGCGGGGCCAACGTCCTGACTTTC. Amino acid sequence: CAWTMTGGGGANVLTF.

The chain is built from TRBV4-3 and TRBJ2-7; D remains ambiguous. The germline V gene encodes CDR1 LGHNA and CDR2 YSLEER. This CDR3 contains 15 residues. Trimming left V 4 bases short and J 3 bases short, with 16 bases between. In DNA, the CDR3 is TGCGCCAGCAGCCCATCCCGGGTTAAAAGCTACGAGCAGTACTTC. This sequence encodes CASSPSRVKSYEQYF.

V is TRBV12-3 or TRBV12-4 and J is TRBJ2-3; D unclear. The ends were cut back, 1 base at V and 2 bases at J, with 10 bases in the middle. The CDR3 has 15 amino acids. CDR3 in DNA: TGTGCCAGCAGTTTAGTCGGGCGCTTCACAGATACGCAGTATTTT. This gives the protein CASSLVGRFTDTQYF.

The chain combines TRBV28 with TRBJ2-6; D may be TRBD1 or TRBD2 (5 bases each). The CDR3 length is 15 residues. The germline V gene encodes CDR1 MDHEN and CDR2 SYDVKM. V lost 6 bases, J lost 0 bases, and 9 bases lay in between. The CDR3 DNA reads as TGTGCCAGCAGCTGGGACGCCTCTGGGGCCAACGTCCTGACTTTC. This codes for CASSWDASGANVLTF. Together with reference TRBV28 and TRBJ2-6, the CDR3 gives the full variable domain: DVKVTQSSRYLVKRTGEKVFLECVQDMDHENMFWYRQDPGLGLRLIYFSYDVKMKEKGDIPEGYSVSREKKERFSLILESASTNQTSMYLCASSWDASGANVLTFGAGSRLTVL.

V usage is TRBV27 and J usage is TRBJ2-7, with 9 bases matching TRBD1. V trimming: 5 bases; J trimming: 5 bases; junction bases outside the gene matches: 7. The CDR3 totals 14 residues. Per germline, CDR1 MNHEY and CDR2 SMNVEV (reference sequence). The CDR3 DNA is TGTGCCAGCAGTGTTACAGGGGGCGGGAACGAGCAGTACTTC. Its protein is CASSVTGGGNEQYF.

This chain uses TRBV10-3 with TRBJ2-1, with 8 positions matching TRBD2. Germline CDR1 and CDR2: ENHRY and SYGVKD. The CDR3 is 13 residues long. J lost 7 bases, V lost 10 bases, and 9 bases had no gene match. In DNA form, the CDR3 reads TGTGCCACTTACCCCGCTAGCGGGAATGAGCAGTTCTTC. Its protein product is CATYPASGNEQFF.

This sequence joins TRBV30 and TRBJ1-1; 10 nucleotides match TRBD1. Germline lookup yields CDR1 GTSNPN and CDR2 SVGIG (reference sequence). V shed 0 bases and J 7 bases; nucleotides not matched to a gene: 8. The CDR3 spans 15 residues. DNA of the CDR3: TGTGCCTGGAGTGTGGGGACAGGGGTAAAGCTTGAAGCTTTCTTT. Encoded protein: CAWSVGTGVKLEAFF.

The J gene is TRBJ2-1, the V gene TRBV7-2; possibly TRBD1 or TRBD2 for D (6 bases each). The DNA end favors TRBJ2-5, so the J call may be wrong. CDR3 length equals 16 residues. Germline loops: CDR1 SGHTA, CDR2 FQGNSA. CDR3: CASSPARGLALETQYF. The CDR3 bases are TGTGCCAGCAGCCCTGCTCGGGGGCTAGCTCTGGAGACCCAGTACTTC.

This clonotype has only a few counts. This chain connects TRBV12-3 or TRBV12-4 to TRBJ2-1, with D tentatively TRBD1 (8 bases). The CDR3 covers 16 residues. Deletions cut 6 bases from V and 1 base from J, with 16 bases between. CDR3 loop: CASSKNRGGSYNEQFF. CDR3 sequence (DNA): TGTGCCAGCAGCAAAAACAGGGGGGGATCCTACAATGAGCAGTTCTTC.

In its sample, this clonotype was seen many times. V gene TRBV6-2 or TRBV6-3 combines with J gene TRBJ2-7; no clear D. CDR1 is MNHEY, CDR2 SVGEGT, per germline. CDR3 size: 11 residues. Trimming left V 0 bases short and J 6 bases short, with 3 bases between. CDR3 DNA sequence: TGTGCCAGCAGTTACTCCCTCGAGCAGTACTTC. The encoded protein is CASSYSLEQYF.

This clonotype was observed a handful of times. The chain links TRBV7-2 to TRBJ2-5, with 10 bases matching TRBD2. The CDR3 totals 15 residues. The germline V gene has CDR1 SGHTA and CDR2 FQGNSA. V lost 5 bases to trimming and J lost 11 bases; unmatched junction nucleotides: 14. The CDR3 region has the DNA TGTGCCAGCAGCCCCACTCAGGCTAGCGGGAGTGAGCAGTACTTC. It codes for CASSPTQASGSEQYF.

This chain uses TRBV20-1 with TRBJ1-2; D is unclear. The CDR3 extends over 14 amino acids. Trimming stripped 0 bases from V and 5 bases from J, with 13 bases between. In germline, CDR1 is DFQATT, CDR2 SNEGSKA (reference sequence). CDR3 DNA: TGCAGTGCTAGAGACTACGGACTCCTATATGGCTACACCTTC. Protein sequence: CSARDYGLLYGYTF.

This rearrangement joins TRBV7-2 to TRBJ1-1, with unresolved D. The CDR3 has 14 residues. V lost 2 bases, J lost 3 bases, and 10 bases lay in between. Looked up from germline, CDR1 is SGHTA and CDR2 is FQGNSA. CDR3 amino acids: CASSLIASDTEAFF. CDR3 sequence (DNA): TGTGCCAGCAGCTTAATAGCTTCGGACACTGAAGCTTTCTTT.

V is TRBV27 and J is TRBJ2-1; 7 bases match TRBD1. The J call may be wrong; the DNA end is better matched by TRBJ2-7. Germline CDR1 is MNHEY and CDR2 is SMNVEV (reference sequence). There are 15 residues in the CDR3. CDR3 residues: CASSLSPDRLPEQYF. The CDR3 region has the DNA TGTGCCAGCAGTTTATCCCCGGACAGGCTACCCGAGCAGTACTTC.